This TCR beta chain was sequenced during a study of PD-1 blockade in classical Hodgkin lymphoma. The V gene's germline CDR1 is SGHDT and CDR2 YYEEEE. The CDR3 spans 15 residues. The V segment lost 2 bases and the J segment 0 bases; nucleotides outside the gene matches: 3. Using immunoSEQ multiplex PCR, the repertoire was profiled, and TCRdb retains in-frame clones only, with some absent. The sample records 12,000 to 15,000 clones, more than 80% being singletons. Time point noted: cycle 4 day 1 (C4D1), after around six weeks of nivolumab. Each of the patients experienced relapse following autologous stem cell transplantation, and their brentuximab vedotin exposure differed.

Sequenced material: peripheral blood mononuclear cells (PBMCs), taken before the fourth cycle of nivolumab. The receptor comes from a human donor with classical Hodgkin lymphoma. The genes are TRBV5-6 and TRBJ1-1; 8 bases line up with TRBD1. The CDR3 coding sequence is TGTGCCAGCAGCTTCAGGGGGCTGGTGAACACTGAAGCTTTCTTT. Translated: CASSFRGLVNTEAFF.